This T cell receptor (beta chain) was sequenced in a study of glioma-infiltrating T cells after dendritic cell vaccination. In the study overall: Autologous tumor lysate-pulsed dendritic cell vaccination was given between about 2002 and 2012. Dendritic cells derived from monocytes and pulsed with autologous tumor lysate formed the vaccine.

Amplification used 60 V beta primers and 13 J beta primers. TCRdb keeps only in-frame clones here, not all; method: immunoSEQ multiplex PCR. Of 50,000 to 55,000 clones in the sample, 75% to 90% were seen once. Time point denoted: after dendritic cell vaccination, including at tumor progression/relapse. Only patients with spare fresh-frozen tumor and over two years of follow-up were included. Germline-derived CDR1 and CDR2 are SGHDN and FVKESK. CDR3 length: 13 residues. Between the trimmed V and J ends, which lost 0 bases and 4 bases, there was a span of 7 bases. This clonotype was obtained from a human donor with glioblastoma. Sequenced here: blood, sampled after dendritic cell vaccination. This chain connects TRBV14 to TRBJ2-7; D unresolved. CDR3 nucleotide sequence: TGTGCCAGCAGCCAAGATCTTCTATACGAGCAGTACTTC. The encoded protein is CASSQDLLYEQYF.